Presented here are 14 T cell receptor beta chains from one specimen sequenced in a study of OX40 agonist ivuxolimab in advanced cancers. Assay used: immunoSEQ multiplex PCR; TCRdb lists only in-frame clones, some missing. Among about 59,000 clones listed, 75% to 90% were seen once. Sequenced here: CD4+ or CD8+ T cells sorted from blood, sampled in a trial of the OX40 agonist ivuxolimab. These receptors came from an adult with an advanced solid tumor such as melanoma, head and neck, liver or kidney cancer.

V usage is TRBV6-6 and J usage is TRBJ2-5, with D possibly TRBD2 on 6 matching bases. Germline-derived CDR1 and CDR2 are MNHNY and SVGAGI (reference sequence). The V end was cut by 8 bases, the J end by 1 base, with 11 bases between. The CDR3 is 13 amino acids. The CDR3 loop is CASLEAGQETQYF. CDR3 in DNA: TGTGCCAGCCTCGAAGCGGGCCAAGAGACCCAGTACTTC.

This clone showed up just a few times. This chain connects TRBV19 to TRBJ2-1; TRBD1 matches at 12 bases. From germline, CDR1 is LNHDA and CDR2 SQIVND (reference sequence). The CDR3 length is 17 residues. V was clipped by 4 bases and J by 5 bases; unmatched bases: 9. The chain's CDR3 is CASSKFPGTGGHNEQFF. The CDR3 nucleotides read TGTGCCAGTAGTAAATTTCCCGGGACAGGGGGCCACAATGAGCAGTTCTTC.

The rearrangement joins TRBV28 to TRBJ1-5, with D uncertain. Germline V CDR1 and CDR2: MDHEN, SYDVKM. Trimming stripped 3 bases from V and 2 bases from J, with 11 bases between. CDR3 size: 15 residues. CDR3 in amino acids: CASSFSTRGNQPQHF. CDR3 sequence (DNA): TGTGCCAGCAGTTTTAGTACAAGGGGCAATCAGCCCCAGCATTTT.

The chain has TRBV1 and TRBJ2-3; the DNA was not compared with TRBD2, the D call given in the table. TRBV1 is reported as a pseudogene. CDR3 length equals 21 residues. The chain's CDR3 is CTSSRKAGGPLPKVCTDTQYF. CDR3 DNA: TGCACCAGCAGCCGGAAGGCGGGAGGGCCCCTTCCCAAAGTATGCACAGATACGCAGTATTTT.

V usage is TRBV7-9 and J usage is TRBJ2-3; weak D call: TRBD1 (6 bases). V was clipped by 1 base and J by 6 bases, with 14 bases between them. This CDR3 has 15 amino acids. Germline-derived CDR1 and CDR2 are SEHNR and FQNEAQ (reference sequence). DNA of the CDR3: TGTGCCAGCAGCTTAGATGGGGGCCCCCAGGATACGCAGTATTTT. Translated, it gives CASSLDGGPQDTQYF.

V gene TRBV30 combines with J gene TRBJ1-2; D ambiguous. Per germline, CDR1 GTSNPN and CDR2 SVGIG (reference sequence). V lost 5 bases, J lost 3 bases, and 10 bases lay in between. This CDR3 spans 12 amino acids. The CDR3 sequence: CAWAGEDYGYTF. CDR3 DNA: TGTGCCTGGGCCGGGGAGGACTATGGCTACACCTTC.

V and J are TRBV2 and TRBJ1-5; D is ambiguous. The CDR3 loop spans 13 amino acids. Deletions cut 3 bases from V and 6 bases from J, with 9 bases between. From germline, CDR1 is SNHLY and CDR2 FYNNEI. The CDR3 protein is CASSDDGPQPQHF. In DNA form, the CDR3 reads TGTGCCAGCAGTGATGACGGCCCTCAGCCCCAGCATTTT.

The chain joins TRBV6-6 to TRBJ2-1; D not certain. The CDR3 contains 12 residues. V lost 2 bases, J lost 7 bases, and 6 bases lay in between. In germline, CDR1 is MNHNY, CDR2 SVGAGI (reference sequence). Here the CDR3 DNA reads TGTGCCAGCAGTTACAATGAGAATGAGCAGTTCTTC. This translates into CASSYNENEQFF.

The V call is TRBV5-5, the J call TRBJ2-2; D is perhaps TRBD1 (6 bases). Trimming shortened V by 3 bases and J by 0 bases, and 12 bases separated the two germline ends. The germline V gene encodes CDR1 SGHKS and CDR2 YYEKEE (reference sequence). The CDR3 consists of 16 residues. The CDR3: CASSWAGTTNTGELFF. The CDR3 DNA reads as TGTGCCAGCAGCTGGGCCGGGACAACGAACACCGGGGAGCTGTTTTTT.

Judged by abundance, this clone is medium-sized (0.01 to 0.1%). The chain combines TRBV20-1 with TRBJ2-7; D remains ambiguous. This CDR3 comprises 11 residues. The germline V gene has CDR1 DFQATT and CDR2 SNEGSKA (reference sequence). V lost 5 bases, J lost 2 bases, and 7 bases lay in between. The CDR3 spells CSADVAYEQYF. CDR3 DNA: TGCAGTGCTGACGTAGCCTACGAGCAGTACTTC.

V usage is TRBV9 and J usage is TRBJ2-2; the match to TRBD2 covers 10 bases. CDR1 and CDR2 (germline): SGDLS, YYNGEE. The CDR3 loop spans 16 amino acids. V trimming: 2 bases; J trimming: 0 bases; junction bases outside the gene matches: 1. CDR3 DNA sequence: TGTGCCAGCAGCGTCCTAGCGGGGGCGAACACCGGGGAGCTGTTTTTT. It codes for CASSVLAGANTGELFF.

This clone was seen a handful of times. The V gene is TRBV15, the J gene TRBJ1-1; 8 bases are a match to TRBD1. Trimming took 0 bases from V and 0 from J; bases not matched to a gene: 3. The CDR3 loop spans 16 amino acids. CDR1 is LNHNV, CDR2 YYDKDF, per germline (reference sequence). The CDR3 DNA reads as TGTGCCACCAGCAGAGATGCAGGGGGCATGAACACTGAAGCTTTCTTT. It encodes CATSRDAGGMNTEAFF.

This chain connects TRBV9 to TRBJ1-6; perhaps TRBD1 as D (5 bases). This CDR3 is built from 16 residues. Germline V gene lookup returns CDR1 SGDLS and CDR2 YYNGEE. The germline V and J ends were trimmed by 4 bases and 5 bases, with 16 bases remaining between them. The CDR3 here is CASSTGGGTDNSPLHF. For the CDR3, the DNA is TGTGCCAGCAGCACAGGAGGAGGGACTGATAATTCACCCCTCCACTTT.

This CDR3 is CASSPLSGNEQFF. The DNA of the CDR3 is TGTGCCAGCAGCCCTCTCTCCGGCAATGAGCAGTTCTTC. This rearrangement joins TRBV7-3 to TRBJ2-1; no clear D gene. CDR1 and CDR2 (germline): SGHTA, FQGTGA. The V end lost 5 bases, the J end lost 6 bases, and 11 bases lay between the germline ends. The CDR3 length is 13 residues.